The rows below give T cell receptor beta chains drawn from one sample of a study of OX40 agonist ivuxolimab in advanced cancers. TCRdb's copy holds only in-frame clones and misses some; the assay was immunoSEQ multiplex PCR. Of about 80,000 clones listed, more than 80% are singletons. The sample here was CD4+ or CD8+ T cells sorted from blood, taken in a trial of the OX40 agonist ivuxolimab. The origin of the receptors is an adult with an advanced solid tumor such as melanoma, head and neck, liver or kidney cancer. CDR3s include the opening cysteine and the closing phenylalanine or tryptophan. D genes are given only for firm matches. The size entry is marked missing in some rows and otherwise reads once, few, many or a size class.

D gene: TRBD1
J gene: TRBJ2-1
clone size: NA
V gene: TRBV19
CDR3 protein: CASSIGQGSMGEQFF
CDR3 DNA: TGTGCCAGTAGTATCGGACAGGGGAGTATGGGTGAGCAGTTCTTC

D gene: NA
J gene: TRBJ1-1
clone size: NA
V gene: TRBV4-1
CDR3 protein: CASSPGTWGTEAFF
CDR3 DNA: TGCGCCAGCAGCCCTGGGACGTGGGGCACTGAAGCTTTCTTT

D gene: TRBD2
J gene: TRBJ2-4
clone size: NA
V gene: TRBV7-2
CDR3 protein: CASSLRLAAGGKNIQYF
CDR3 DNA: TGTGCCAGCAGCTTAAGACTCGCCGCGGGGGGCAAAAACATTCAGTACTTC

D gene: NA
J gene: TRBJ2-7
clone size: once
V gene: TRBV6-5
CDR3 protein: CASSRSGTGSYEQYF
CDR3 DNA: TGTGCCAGCAGTCGATCCGGGACGGGCTCCTACGAGCAGTACTTC

D gene: NA
J gene: TRBJ1-4
clone size: NA
V gene: TRBV6-5
CDR3 protein: CASSYRGGFADEKLFF
CDR3 DNA: TGTGCCAGCAGTTACCGGGGGGGATTTGCTGATGAAAAACTGTTTTTT

D gene: NA
J gene: TRBJ2-5
clone size: NA
V gene: TRBV5-3
CDR3 protein: CARIVEETQYF
CDR3 DNA: TGTGCCAGAATCGTCGAAGAGACCCAGTACTTC

D gene: TRBD1
J gene: TRBJ1-1
clone size: few
V gene: TRBV6-1
CDR3 protein: CASRHVTGRVSEAFF
CDR3 DNA: TGTGCCAGCAGACATGTGACAGGGCGGGTCTCTGAAGCTTTCTTT

D gene: NA
J gene: TRBJ2-3
clone size: NA
V gene: TRBV5-1
CDR3 protein: CASSLEQSTDTQYF
CDR3 DNA: TGCGCCAGCAGCTTGGAACAGAGCACAGATACGCAGTATTTT

D gene: NA
J gene: TRBJ1-1
clone size: NA
V gene: TRBV14
CDR3 protein: CASSPLLGAFTEAFF
CDR3 DNA: TGTGCCAGCAGCCCCCTTTTGGGGGCCTTTACTGAAGCTTTCTTT

D gene: NA
J gene: TRBJ1-1
clone size: few
V gene: TRBV7-2
CDR3 protein: CASSLVINTEAFF
CDR3 DNA: TGTGCCAGCAGCTTAGTTATAAACACTGAAGCTTTCTTT

D gene: TRBD2
J gene: TRBJ2-7
clone size: NA
V gene: TRBV19
CDR3 protein: CASTQSGTGSYEQYF
CDR3 DNA: TGTGCCAGTACCCAGAGCGGGACGGGGTCCTACGAGCAGTACTTC

D gene: NA
J gene: TRBJ2-1
clone size: once
V gene: TRBV5-1
CDR3 protein: CASSFGDYNYNEQFF
CDR3 DNA: TGCGCCAGCAGCTTTGGCGACTACAACTACAATGAGCAGTTCTTC

D gene: NA
J gene: TRBJ1-3
clone size: NA
V gene: TRBV28
CDR3 protein: CASNQGGTGNTIYF
CDR3 DNA: TGTGCCAGCAACCAAGGGGGTACAGGAAACACCATATATTTT

D gene: NA
J gene: TRBJ1-1
clone size: NA
V gene: TRBV18
CDR3 protein: CASSPVGGNTEAFF
CDR3 DNA: TGTGCCAGCTCACCCGTGGGGGGGAACACTGAAGCTTTCTTT

D gene: NA
J gene: TRBJ2-5
clone size: NA
V gene: TRBV7-2
CDR3 protein: CASSLSLGETQYF
CDR3 DNA: TGTGCCAGCAGCTTAAGCCTCGGGGAGACCCAGTACTTC

D gene: NA
J gene: TRBJ1-5
clone size: NA
V gene: TRBV6-4
CDR3 protein: CASTIWGVVRNQPQHF
CDR3 DNA: TGTGCCAGCACTATTTGGGGCGTAGTACGCAATCAGCCCCAGCATTTT

D gene: NA
J gene: TRBJ1-1
clone size: NA
V gene: TRBV20-1
CDR3 protein: CSARLRQEAFF
CDR3 DNA: TGCAGTGCTAGGTTAAGACAAGAAGCTTTCTTT

D gene: NA
J gene: TRBJ1-6
clone size: NA
V gene: TRBV7-9
CDR3 protein: CASSLDSGSSPLHF
CDR3 DNA: TGTGCCAGCAGCTTAGATTCGGGCAGTTCACCCCTCCACTTT

D gene: TRBD1
J gene: TRBJ1-2
clone size: NA
V gene: TRBV19
CDR3 protein: CASRWTGANYGYTF
CDR3 DNA: TGTGCCAGTAGGTGGACAGGTGCGAACTATGGCTACACCTTC

D gene: TRBD1
J gene: TRBJ2-7
clone size: NA
V gene: TRBV10-2
CDR3 protein: CASRKDRVAYEQYF
CDR3 DNA: TGCGCCAGCAGAAAAGACAGGGTAGCCTACGAGCAGTACTTC

D gene: TRBD1
J gene: TRBJ2-7
clone size: NA
V gene: TRBV28
CDR3 protein: CASSSGDRIYEQYF
CDR3 DNA: TGTGCCAGCAGTTCCGGGGACAGAATCTACGAGCAGTACTTC

D gene: NA
J gene: TRBJ1-3
clone size: NA
V gene: TRBV19
CDR3 protein: CASSTLPRTASGNTIYF
CDR3 DNA: TGTGCCAGTAGTACACTTCCCCGGACAGCCTCTGGAAACACCATATATTTT

D gene: NA
J gene: TRBJ1-3
clone size: NA
V gene: TRBV6-5
CDR3 protein: CASSYSPGSSGNTIYF
CDR3 DNA: TGTGCCAGCAGTTACTCCCCAGGGAGTTCTGGAAACACCATATATTTT

D gene: NA
J gene: TRBJ2-1
clone size: once
V gene: TRBV9
CDR3 protein: CASSVLGASEQFF
CDR3 DNA: TGTGCCAGCAGCGTTTTGGGGGCGAGTGAGCAGTTCTTC

D gene: TRBD1
J gene: TRBJ2-1
clone size: NA
V gene: TRBV19
CDR3 protein: CASSTGTGPNEQFF
CDR3 DNA: TGTGCCAGTAGTACCGGGACAGGACCTAATGAGCAGTTCTTC

D gene: NA
J gene: TRBJ2-1
clone size: NA
V gene: TRBV9
CDR3 protein: CASSVRGGAFAEQFF
CDR3 DNA: TGTGCCAGCAGCGTAAGAGGGGGGGCATTCGCCGAGCAGTTCTTC

D gene: NA
J gene: TRBJ2-7
clone size: NA
V gene: TRBV7-2
CDR3 protein: CASSLEASRLVEQYF
CDR3 DNA: TGTGCCAGCAGCTTAGAGGCTAGCAGGCTTGTGGAGCAGTACTTC

D gene: NA
J gene: TRBJ1-6
clone size: NA
V gene: TRBV6-1
CDR3 protein: CASTWDWGSPLHF
CDR3 DNA: TGTGCCAGCACCTGGGATTGGGGATCACCCCTCCACTTT

D gene: TRBD1
J gene: TRBJ2-3
clone size: NA
V gene: TRBV5-4
CDR3 protein: CASSPRQGTDTQYF
CDR3 DNA: TGTGCCAGCAGCCCAAGACAGGGGACAGATACGCAGTATTTT

D gene: NA
J gene: TRBJ2-2
clone size: NA
V gene: TRBV19
CDR3 protein: CASWGSVGSWSAGELFF
CDR3 DNA: TGTGCCAGTTGGGGAAGCGTAGGAAGTTGGTCCGCCGGGGAGCTGTTTTTT

D gene: NA
J gene: TRBJ2-7
clone size: NA
V gene: TRBV11-2
CDR3 protein: CASSRPTSLSYEQYF
CDR3 DNA: TGTGCCAGCAGCCGGCCCACGTCGCTATCCTACGAGCAGTACTTC

D gene: NA
J gene: TRBJ2-1
clone size: NA
V gene: TRBV5-1
CDR3 protein: CASSLFRRQYNEQFF
CDR3 DNA: TGCGCCAGCAGCTTGTTTCGCCGTCAGTACAATGAGCAGTTCTTC

D gene: NA
J gene: TRBJ1-4
clone size: NA
V gene: TRBV29-1
CDR3 protein: CSVRGLEKLFF
CDR3 DNA: TGCAGCGTAAGGGGTCTTGAAAAACTGTTTTTT

D gene: NA
J gene: TRBJ1-2
clone size: NA
V gene: TRBV5-1
CDR3 protein: CASSLGDFYGYTF
CDR3 DNA: TGCGCCAGCAGCTTAGGGGACTTCTATGGCTACACCTTC

D gene: NA
J gene: TRBJ2-3
clone size: NA
V gene: TRBV7-2
CDR3 protein: CASSPTGTSTDTQYF
CDR3 DNA: TGTGCCAGCAGCCCGACCGGAACTAGCACAGATACGCAGTATTTT

D gene: NA
J gene: TRBJ1-5
clone size: NA
V gene: TRBV30
CDR3 protein: CAWSLDSNQPQHF
CDR3 DNA: TGTGCCTGGAGTCTTGATAGCAATCAGCCCCAGCATTTT

D gene: TRBD2
J gene: TRBJ2-1
clone size: NA
V gene: TRBV9
CDR3 protein: CASSVEPAGGLVSSYNEQFF
CDR3 DNA: TGTGCCAGCAGCGTAGAACCAGCGGGGGGCCTCGTAAGCTCCTACAATGAGCAGTTCTTC

D gene: NA
J gene: TRBJ2-1
clone size: NA
V gene: TRBV5-1
CDR3 protein: CASSFRQLGNEQFF
CDR3 DNA: TGCGCCAGCAGCTTTAGACAGTTAGGAAATGAGCAGTTCTTC

D gene: TRBD2
J gene: TRBJ2-1
clone size: NA
V gene: TRBV2
CDR3 protein: CASSGTSNEQFF
CDR3 DNA: TGTGCCAGTTCCGGGACTAGCAATGAGCAGTTCTTC